The 32 T cell receptor beta chains presented below share a single source sample, sequenced in a study of breast tumors, draining lymph nodes, adjacent tissues. One entry per CDR3 protein results from TCRdb running MiXCR on the multiplex PCR reads. The sample comprises 16,000 or so distinct CDR3 sequences, 45% of which are singletons, and approximately 12% rests with the top ten. Material for sequencing was tumor-adjacent breast tissue. The source of these receptors is a female donor with breast cancer. Some clones in this sample may be carry-over from other donors' samples.

In this sample, this clonotype turned up many times. CDR3 sequence reads: CASSLLGAGELFF. The CDR3 DNA is TGTGCCAGTAGTCTGCTCGGAGCCGGGGAGCTGTTTTTT. The chain carries TRBV19 and TRBJ2-2, with D uncertain. Trimming removed 5 bases at V and 6 bases at J, with 10 bases between. CDR1 LNHDA and CDR2 SQIVND come from the germline V gene (reference sequence). This CDR3 region has 13 residues.

As concerns this clonotype: The DNA is omitted, as the CDR3 cannot be located on it reliably, and the CDR3 follows TCRdb's listing. The genes are TRBV2 and TRBJ1-2; the D call TRBD1 from the table was never checked on the DNA. The CDR3 length is 24 residues, termini included. Germline V gene sequence: CDR1 SNHLY, CDR2 FYNNEI. The CDR3 sequence: CASSPFRDVLIDEQFFGPGTRLTF.

V gene TRBV4-2 combines with J gene TRBJ2-7; D unresolved. Germline CDR1 reads LGHNA; CDR2 reads YNFKEQ. V lost 1 base to trimming and J lost 0 bases, with 7 bases between them. The length of the CDR3 is 14 residues. The CDR3 bases are TGTGCCAGCAGCCAAGGACATAACTCCTACGAGCAGTACTTC. Translating it yields CASSQGHNSYEQYF.

This clonotype was seen repeatedly, ten times or more. This may be a read error: a much more frequent sequence differs by one nucleotide. The chain links TRBV20-1 to TRBJ2-7; D is ambiguous. Germline V gene data show CDR1 as DFQATT and CDR2 as SNEGSKA (reference sequence). The CDR3 has 13 amino acids. CDR3 nucleotides: TGCAGTGCTAGGTCCCTATTGACGTACGCGCAGTACTTC. As protein: CSARSLLTYAQYF.

This clonotype was observed at least ten times. The CDR3 is CASNPTGLVQETQYF. The CDR3 DNA follows: TGTGCCAGCAACCCGACAGGTCTGGTCCAAGAGACCCAGTACTTC. The chain is built from TRBV27 and TRBJ2-5, with D possibly being TRBD1 (6 bases). Trimming removed 7 bases from V and 1 base from J, with 16 bases in between. Germline V gene sequence: CDR1 MNHEY, CDR2 SMNVEV (reference sequence). The CDR3 spans 15 residues.

This clonotype was detected ten times or more. The V gene is TRBV6-2 or TRBV6-3, the J gene TRBJ1-2; 9 bases agree with TRBD1. Losses at the gene ends were 5 bases for V and 8 bases for J; bases not matched to a gene: 6. This CDR3 comprises 13 residues. Germline V gives CDR1 MNHEY, CDR2 SVGEGT. CDR3 sequence: CASSLQGARGYTF. The CDR3 bases are TGTGCCAGCAGTCTACAGGGGGCGCGGGGCTACACCTTC.

This clonotype was counted once. The rearrangement joins TRBV11-2 to TRBJ2-1; D is perhaps TRBD2 (5 bases). CDR1 is SGHAT, CDR2 FQNNGV, per germline. The V and J ends lost 5 bases and 3 bases respectively, with 11 bases between them. The CDR3 consists of 14 residues. DNA for the CDR3: TGTGCCAGCAGCAAAGGAGGAGACTACAATGAGCAGTTCTTC. Its protein product is CASSKGGDYNEQFF.

This clonotype showed up just a few times. CDR3 residues: CASSRRLGPEAFF. As DNA, the CDR3 is TGTGCCAGCAGCCGGAGACTGGGACCTGAAGCTTTCTTT. The chain joins TRBV3-1 to TRBJ1-1; possibly TRBD1 for D (5 bases). CDR1 LGHDT and CDR2 YNNKEL come from the germline V gene (reference sequence). Deletions cut 4 bases from V and 6 bases from J, with 12 bases between. The CDR3 extends over 13 amino acids.

In the case of this clonotype: A much larger clone lies a single base off, so this may be a read error. V and J are TRBV7-2 and TRBJ2-1, with a weak D call TRBD2 (7 bases). Germline V gene sequence: CDR1 SGHTA, CDR2 FQGNSA. This CDR3 region has 13 residues. Trimming took off 4 bases at V and 9 bases at J, with 13 bases between the two ends. CDR3 nucleotides: TGTGCCAGCAGCTCCGGGGGGCGCGGTGAGCAGTTCTTC. Translating it yields CASSSGGRGEQFF.

The V and J genes are TRBV29-1 and TRBJ2-1; D may correspond to TRBD1 or TRBD2 (5 bases each). The CDR3 has 13 residues. CDR1 is SQVTM, CDR2 ANQGSEA, per germline. Trimming removed 6 bases at V and 4 bases at J, with 13 bases between. In nucleotides, the CDR3 is TGCAGCGTATACCCCGGGGCGTACAATGAGCAGTTCTTC. Translated: CSVYPGAYNEQFF.

This clonotype was picked up many times. Possible read error: a much larger clone is one base away. The CDR3 DNA reads TGTGCCTGGGGTGTGGCAGGGGAAGAGACCCAGTACTTC. As protein: CAWGVAGEETQYF. This chain links TRBV30 with TRBJ2-5, with a tentative D call TRBD1 (6 bases). This CDR3 has 13 residues. Germline loops: CDR1 GTSNPN, CDR2 SVGIG (reference sequence). Full variable domain (rest looked up from reference TRBV30 and TRBJ2-5): SQTIHQWPATLVQPVGSPLSLECTVEGTSNPNLYWYRQAAGRGLQLLFYSVGIGQISSEVPQNLSASRPQDRQFILSSKKLLLSDSGFYLCAWGVAGEETQYFGPGTRLLVL.

The chain has TRBV6-1 and TRBJ1-2; TRBD1 aligns across 7 bases. Germline assignment: CDR1 MNHNS and CDR2 SASEGT. The CDR3 sequence is 14 residues long. The trim removed 6 bases at V and 5 bases at J, leaving 9 bases unmatched. CDR3 protein: CASRDRDRRYGYTF. CDR3 bases: TGTGCCAGCAGGGACCGGGACAGACGATATGGCTACACCTTC.

This clonotype was detected many times. A much larger clone is a single base away; this may be a read error. The V call is TRBV12-3 or TRBV12-4, the J call TRBJ1-5; D is possibly TRBD1 (6 bases). CDR3 length: 15 amino acids. Between the trimmed V and J ends, which lost 3 bases and 2 bases, there was a span of 11 bases. CDR3 residues: CASSFFSGGNQPQHF. DNA for the CDR3: TGTGCCAGCAGTTTCTTCTCAGGGGGCAATCAGCCCCAGCATTTT.

A single count supports this clonotype. The CDR3 does not close with the conserved phenylalanine or tryptophan, likely indicating a read error. The DNA is omitted, as the CDR3 cannot be located on it reliably, and the CDR3 follows TCRdb's listing. The J gene is TRBJ2-1, the V gene TRBV19; the D call of TRBD2 is as the table states it, not checked on the DNA. Inclusive of both ends, the CDR3 amounts to 14 amino acids. In germline, CDR1 is LNHDA, CDR2 SQIVND (reference sequence). Here the CDR3 reads CASSMQREWYTFGS.

The table lists this clonotype with many counts. This chain connects TRBV6-5 to TRBJ1-1; perhaps TRBD1 as D (6 bases). Germline loops: CDR1 MNHEY, CDR2 SVGAGI. The CDR3 is made up of 14 amino acids. The V gene lost 0 bases and the J gene lost 4 bases, with 9 bases spanning the gap. The CDR3: CASSYSGGSTEAFF. CDR3 DNA: TGTGCCAGCAGTTACTCAGGGGGTAGCACTGAAGCTTTCTTT.

This clonotype has at least ten counts. V usage is TRBV20-1 and J usage is TRBJ2-1; maybe TRBD2 (7 bases). The germline V and J ends were trimmed by 3 bases and 6 bases, with 24 bases remaining between them. Germline V lookup: CDR1 DFQATT, CDR2 SNEGSKA (reference sequence). This CDR3 contains 17 residues. CDR3 sequence reads: CSARGEGVSPVTNEQFF. As DNA, the CDR3 is TGCAGTGCTAGGGGGGAGGGGGTGAGTCCGGTGACCAATGAGCAGTTCTTC.

The gene calls are TRBV15 and TRBJ1-6, with 7 bases matching TRBD1. With 3 bases clipped from V and 7 bases from J, the junction kept 6 bases outside the gene matches. Per germline, CDR1 LNHNV and CDR2 YYDKDF (reference sequence). The CDR3 length is 15 residues. In DNA, the CDR3 is TGTGCCACCAGCAGCCTGACAGGGACCAATTCACCCCTCCACTTT. Protein: CATSSLTGTNSPLHF.

The chain recombines TRBV5-4 with TRBJ2-3, with a tentative D call TRBD2 (6 bases). The germline CDR1 and CDR2 sequences are SGHNT and YYREEE (reference sequence). The germline V and J ends were trimmed by 3 bases and 4 bases, with 12 bases remaining between them. The CDR3 is 14 amino acids. The CDR3 reads CASSSWGDSDTQYF. The CDR3, as DNA: TGTGCCAGCAGCTCCTGGGGGGATTCAGATACGCAGTATTTT.

This clonotype has ten or more counts. V is TRBV7-9 and J is TRBJ2-3; D not certain. V lost 1 base to trimming and J lost 6 bases, with 11 bases between them. CDR1 SEHNR and CDR2 FQNEAQ come from the germline V gene (reference sequence). The CDR3 loop spans 14 amino acids. As DNA, the CDR3 is TGTGCCAGCAGCTTAGGTGTAGGTTTCGATACGCAGTATTTT. This gives the protein CASSLGVGFDTQYF.

This clonotype was counted many times. V gene TRBV6-5 combines with J gene TRBJ2-7; tentative D call: TRBD1 (6 bases). The V and J ends lost 5 bases and 4 bases respectively, with 12 bases between them. The length of the CDR3 is 13 residues. The germline gives CDR1 MNHEY, CDR2 SVGAGI. For the CDR3, the DNA is TGTGCCAGCAGTCACAGGGACGGATACGAGCAGTACTTC. This translates into CASSHRDGYEQYF.

Ten or more counts support this clonotype. A much larger clone lies one base from this, so it may be a read error. CDR3 in amino acids: CSARDLYNEPFF. CDR3 DNA sequence: TGCAGTGCTAGAGACCTTTACAATGAGCCGTTCTTC. The rearrangement links TRBV20-1 to TRBJ2-1; D ambiguous. The CDR3 is made up of 12 amino acids. Germline CDR1 is DFQATT and CDR2 is SNEGSKA (reference sequence).

This clonotype is a singleton in its sample. The chain combines TRBV4-3 with TRBJ2-3; D uncertain. The CDR3 consists of 13 residues. The germline V gene encodes CDR1 LGHNA and CDR2 YSLEER. The V end lost 0 bases, the J end lost 6 bases, and 7 bases lay between the germline ends. CDR3 in DNA: TGCGCCAGCAGCCAAGACTCGCGTGATACGCAGTATTTT. Translating gives CASSQDSRDTQYF.

This clonotype occurred once. The J gene is TRBJ2-7, the V gene TRBV6-6; 8 bases align to TRBD2. CDR1 is MNHNY and CDR2 is SVGAGI in the germline V gene (reference sequence). CDR3 length: 13 amino acids. V shed 7 bases, J shed 3 bases, and the junction held 5 bases outside the gene matches. The CDR3 loop reads CASNLSGNYEQYF. In DNA form, the CDR3 reads TGTGCCAGCAACCTTAGCGGGAACTACGAGCAGTACTTC.

This clonotype is medium-sized. This CDR3 is CSARDVGRTNEKLFF. CDR3 DNA sequence: TGCAGTGCTAGAGATGTGGGGCGTACTAATGAAAAACTGTTTTTT. This sequence joins TRBV20-1 and TRBJ1-4; D is possibly TRBD1 (5 bases). The CDR3 consists of 15 residues. Germline CDR1 reads DFQATT; CDR2 reads SNEGSKA (reference sequence). Trimming left V 0 bases short and J 2 bases short, with 10 bases between.

The V and J genes are TRBV20-1 and TRBJ2-2; D gene uncertain. With 5 bases removed from V and 7 bases from J, the gap between germline ends came to 8 bases. From germline, CDR1 is DFQATT and CDR2 SNEGSKA (reference sequence). The CDR3 is 11 amino acids. The CDR3, as DNA: TGCAGTGCTTTTAGTGGCGGGGAGCTGTTTTTT. The encoded protein is CSAFSGGELFF.

V gene TRBV7-9 combines with J gene TRBJ2-3; D is unclear. Trimming took 2 bases from V and 5 from J, leaving 8 bases between them. CDR3 length: 13 residues. The germline gives CDR1 SEHNR, CDR2 FQNEAQ (reference sequence). The CDR3 sequence: CASSLYREDTQYF. DNA for the CDR3: TGTGCCAGCAGCTTATACCGAGAAGATACGCAGTATTTT.

This clonotype was counted at least ten times. It may be a read error: a sequence one base away is much more abundant. The chain is built from TRBV20-1 and TRBJ2-3, with a possible D match to TRBD2 (6 bases). V was clipped by 6 bases and J by 10 bases, with 23 bases between them. Germline values: CDR1 DFQATT, CDR2 SNEGSKA (reference sequence). The CDR3 is made up of 14 amino acids. CDR3 in DNA: TGCAGTGCGCGACGACTAGTGACCGAAGGTGCGCAGTATTTT. Translated: CSARRLVTEGAQYF.

This clonotype was seen repeatedly, ten times or more. The chain links TRBV4-3 to TRBJ1-1; the D gene is possibly TRBD1 (6 bases). V gave up 1 base and J gave up 7 bases, with 16 bases separating them. The CDR3 contains 15 residues. Germline V gene data show CDR1 as LGHNA and CDR2 as YSLEER. CDR3 sequence reads: CASSQVRGVPGEAFF. CDR3 nucleotide sequence: TGCGCCAGCAGCCAAGTCAGGGGCGTTCCGGGTGAAGCTTTCTTT.

Details on this clonotype: The CDR3 end shows no conserved phenylalanine or tryptophan, and so a read error is likely. The DNA is left out, because the CDR3 cannot be placed on it with certainty; the CDR3 is given as TCRdb lists it. CDR3 residues: CSAKIQGLAGAL. The chain links TRBV20-1 to TRBJ2-7; TRBD2 is the table's D call, not checked against the DNA. The CDR3 is 12 residues long, counting both termini. Germline CDR1 and CDR2: DFQATT and SNEGSKA (reference sequence).

The chain uses TRBV5-1 and TRBJ2-2; TRBD2 aligns across 7 bases. This CDR3 has 14 residues. Germline V gene data show CDR1 as SGHRS and CDR2 as YFSETQ. J was trimmed by 5 bases and V by 7 bases; bases with no gene match: 8. Here the CDR3 reads CASAGGSGTGELFF. As DNA, the CDR3 is TGCGCCAGCGCCGGGGGGTCAGGTACCGGGGAGCTGTTTTTT.

The gene calls are TRBV9 and TRBJ2-1, with D uncertain. The CDR3 totals 12 residues. Between the trimmed V and J ends, which lost 2 bases and 6 bases, there was a span of 6 bases. The germline V gene has CDR1 SGDLS and CDR2 YYNGEE. DNA for the CDR3: TGTGCCAGCAGCGTGACCGTCAATGAGCAGTTCTTC. Amino acid sequence: CASSVTVNEQFF.

This clonotype was seen many times. The chain is built from TRBV7-9 and TRBJ1-1; no clear D. The CDR3 totals 11 residues. The germline V gene encodes CDR1 SEHNR and CDR2 FQNEAQ (reference sequence). Trimming pared 2 bases from V and 7 bases from J, leaving 5 bases between. CDR3 in amino acids: CASSLSDEAFF. In nucleotides, the CDR3 is TGTGCCAGCAGCTTATCGGATGAAGCTTTCTTT.